These T cell receptor beta chains were read from a single sample in a study of shared clonotypes between healthy human individuals. The repertoire was sequenced with immunoSEQ multiplex PCR; TCRdb's copy has only in-frame clones and lacks some. This sample has about 2 million clones, with 85% to 95% found just once. The specimen sequenced was naive CD4+ T cells sorted from blood. The receptors were sampled from a man aged 18 to 35 in good health. The CDR3 runs from the conserved cysteine through the conserved F or W. The D gene is left open where the match is weak. Where a row states a size, it is once, few, many or the class of an expanded clone; other rows omit it.

D gene	clone size	V gene	J gene	CDR3 protein	CDR3 DNA
.	.	TRBV28	TRBJ1-5	CASSFAGATNQPQHF	TGTGCCAGCAGTTTCGCGGGAGCCACCAATCAGCCCCAGCATTTT
.	.	TRBV14	TRBJ1-6	CASSQVSGGNSPLHF	TGTGCCAGCAGCCAAGTTTCGGGGGGTAATTCACCCCTCCACTTT
.	.	TRBV5-1	TRBJ2-5	CASSLAVSPGLETQYF	TGCGCCAGCAGCTTGGCCGTTAGCCCGGGTCTGGAGACCCAGTACTTC
.	.	TRBV9	TRBJ2-1	CASSAILAATQFF	TGTGCCAGCAGCGCCATTCTAGCCGCGACGCAGTTCTTC
TRBD2	.	TRBV25-1	TRBJ2-7	CASSKQLAGEQYF	TGTGCCAGCAGTAAACAACTAGCGGGGGAGCAGTACTTC
.	few	TRBV28	TRBJ1-6	CASSLGRSSPLHF	TGTGCCAGCAGTCTTGGACGAAGTTCACCCCTCCACTTT
.	.	TRBV30	TRBJ1-1	CASSAVEAFF	TGTGCCAGTAGTGCTGTTGAAGCTTTCTTT
TRBD2	few	TRBV29-1	TRBJ2-1	CSARLAGPTYNEQFF	TGCAGCGCTCGACTAGCGGGGCCCACCTACAATGAGCAGTTCTTC
.	.	TRBV9	TRBJ2-6	CASSPSEAYSGANVLTF	TGTGCCAGCAGCCCGTCGGAAGCTTACTCTGGGGCCAACGTCCTGACTTTC
.	.	TRBV28	TRBJ2-5	CASSRPSSFPPLDF	TGTGCCAGCAGTCGGCCCTCCTCGTTCCCCCCTCTCGACTTC
.	.	TRBV9	TRBJ1-1	CASSVDMGDTEAFF	TGTGCCAGCAGCGTCGATATGGGGGACACTGAAGCTTTCTTT
.	.	TRBV6-1	TRBJ2-7	CASSLHGSTPYEQYF	TGTGCCAGCAGCCTCCATGGGTCGACCCCCTACGAGCAGTACTTC
TRBD2	once	TRBV2	TRBJ2-7	CASILAGGKSYEQYF	TGTGCCAGCATTCTAGCGGGAGGAAAGTCCTACGAGCAGTACTTC
.	.	TRBV28	TRBJ1-1	CASRVSPRRSEAFF	TGTGCCAGCAGAGTGTCGCCCCGACGGTCTGAAGCTTTCTTT
.	few	TRBV5-5	TRBJ2-5	CASSSEQGRVETQYF	TGTGCCAGCAGCTCCGAGCAGGGGCGAGTGGAGACCCAGTACTTC
.	few	TRBV4-1	TRBJ1-5	CASSQEGGNQPQHF	TGCGCCAGCAGCCAAGAAGGAGGGAATCAGCCCCAGCATTTT
TRBD1	.	TRBV7-3	TRBJ1-2	CASSLMGQNFKLGYTF	TGTGCCAGCAGCTTAATGGGACAGAACTTTAAACTCGGCTACACCTTC
TRBD1	.	TRBV5-4	TRBJ2-3	CASSLNRGGTDTQYF	TGTGCCAGCAGCTTGAACAGGGGAGGCACAGATACGCAGTATTTT
TRBD2	.	TRBV10-3	TRBJ2-2	CAIGGRGELFF	TGTGCCATCGGCGGGAGGGGGGAGCTGTTTTTT
TRBD2	.	TRBV30	TRBJ2-2	CAWILRPGLAGGLSTGELFF	TGTGCCTGGATTTTACGACCGGGACTAGCGGGAGGGTTAAGCACCGGGGAGCTGTTTTTT
.	.	TRBV5-1	TRBJ1-1	CASSFAGGARNTEAFF	TGCGCCAGCAGCTTCGCGGGGGGCGCGAGGAACACTGAAGCTTTCTTT
.	.	TRBV7-2	TRBJ1-1	CASSLNGIGTEAFF	TGTGCCAGCAGCTTAAATGGGATTGGCACTGAAGCTTTCTTT
TRBD1	.	TRBV11-2	TRBJ1-1	CASRGTGAFTEDTEAFF	TGTGCCAGCAGGGGGACAGGGGCCTTCACAGAGGACACTGAAGCTTTCTTT
.	.	TRBV15	TRBJ1-4	CATSRAPNEKLFF	TGTGCCACCAGCAGAGCCCCGAATGAAAAACTGTTTTTT
.	once	TRBV18	TRBJ1-5	CASSGYTGTVQPQHF	TGTGCCAGCTCAGGCTATACAGGGACTGTTCAGCCCCAGCATTTT
.	.	TRBV18	TRBJ2-7	CASSPPGYNYEQYF	TGTGCCAGCTCACCACCGGGGTACAACTACGAGCAGTACTTC
.	.	TRBV4-2	TRBJ2-3	CASSQETDTQYF	TGTGCCAGCAGCCAAGAAACAGATACGCAGTATTTT
.	.	TRBV9	TRBJ2-5	CASSVRAQLGGRETQYF	TGTGCCAGCAGCGTAAGGGCGCAGTTAGGGGGGCGGGAGACCCAGTACTTC
.	.	TRBV6-1	TRBJ2-7	CASSEWAYEQYF	TGTGCCAGCAGTGAATGGGCCTACGAGCAGTACTTC